This T cell receptor (beta chain) was found in a study of cytomegalovirus exposure and HLA in healthy donors. Study observations and caveats: Diagnosis of cytomegalovirus status made by the classifier reportedly showed high specificity and sensitivity.

Points on this clone: Its antigen is unknown.

These donors were members of the roughly 120-subject validation cohort, a group separate from the roughly 670-subject first cohort. TCRdb's table, derived via immunoSEQ multiplex PCR, lists solely in-frame clones and lacks some. The table has around 60,000 clones, about 96% seen once; the top ten hold more than 0.95%. The CDR3 is 12 amino acids. CDR1 and CDR2 (germline): SNHLY, FYNNEI. The V gene lost 6 bases and the J gene lost 3 bases, with 5 bases spanning the gap. The TCR comes from a woman aged 18-29 years in good health and CMV-seronegative. Sequenced: PBMCs. This sequence joins TRBV2 and TRBJ2-2; D is unresolved. The CDR3 coding sequence is TGTGCCAGCAGACAGCACACCGGGGAGCTGTTTTTT. Its protein is CASRQHTGELFF.